This T cell receptor (beta chain) came from a study of T cell responses to AZD1222 COVID-19 vaccine. Notes on this clone: The antigen is not known.

Here immunoSEQ multiplex PCR was the method, and the copy in TCRdb shows in-frame clones only, minus some. The profile shows approximately 28,000 clones, over 90% of them singletons. Overall study findings and caveats: Two AZD1222 administrations were followed by greater Spike-specific TCR breadth and depth. At study baseline, merely more than 5 AZD1222 recipients were seropositive. Clonal diversity may have been underestimated, and the donors were mostly white British, with more females than males. Targets within unmutated variant regions were reportedly found for nearly half of spike-specific TCRs.

Trimming removed 0 bases from V and 2 bases from J, with 9 bases in between. The CDR3 has 14 amino acids. In germline, CDR1 is SGHNT, CDR2 YYREEE (reference sequence). This sequence originates from an adult in good health. This rearrangement joins TRBV5-4 to TRBJ2-7, with D perhaps matching TRBD1 (5 bases). Sequencing used peripheral blood, obtained on day 0 of AZD1222 vaccination. The CDR3 sequence: CASSLGGKTYEQYF. DNA for the CDR3: TGTGCCAGCAGCTTGGGGGGCAAAACCTACGAGCAGTACTTC.